This TCR beta chain appears in the sequencing data of a study of early T cells in non-severe SARS-CoV-2 infection. About the research overall: Sequencing targeted bulk RNA from unsorted whole blood, leaving chains unpaired. Study-wide findings and caveats: VDJdb matching skewed toward anti-spike CD8 responses, missing private and CD4 specificities.

A note on this clonotype: Its antigen is not known.

Attached unique molecular identifiers marked individual cDNA molecules. MiXCR, applied by TCRdb to the 5' RACE reads, yields one record per CDR3 protein. This sample yields about 52,000 distinct CDR3 sequences, of which 8% to 8.5% are seen a single time; about a tenth belongs to the top ten. The sequenced material came from whole blood. This clonotype was sampled from an adult who was a healthcare worker with PCR-confirmed SARS-CoV-2 infection or an uninfected control (not recorded which).

The CDR3 DNA reads as TGTGCCAGCAGTTTATCGCCTGTTCGCTATAGCAATCAGCCCCAGCATTTT. It specifies CASSLSPVRYSNQPQHF. The rearrangement joins TRBV27 to TRBJ1-5, with unresolved D. Germline V gives CDR1 MNHEY, CDR2 SMNVEV (reference sequence). V lost 0 bases and J 0 bases, leaving 12 bases between the germline ends. The CDR3 sequence is 17 residues long.